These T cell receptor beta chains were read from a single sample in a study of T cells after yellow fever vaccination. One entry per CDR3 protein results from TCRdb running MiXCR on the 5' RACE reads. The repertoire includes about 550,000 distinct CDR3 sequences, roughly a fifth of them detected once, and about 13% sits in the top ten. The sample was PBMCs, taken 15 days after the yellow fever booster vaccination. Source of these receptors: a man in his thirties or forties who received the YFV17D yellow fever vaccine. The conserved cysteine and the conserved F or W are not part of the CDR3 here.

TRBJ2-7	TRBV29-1	SVDRGDSSEQY
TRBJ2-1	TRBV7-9	ASSYTSGINEQF
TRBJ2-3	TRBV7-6	ASSLVGQGVDTQY
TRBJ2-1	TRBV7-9	ASSPGVTSYAF
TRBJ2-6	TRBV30	AWARDAGANVLT
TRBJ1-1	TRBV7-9	ASSLASRGNTEAF
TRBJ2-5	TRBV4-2	ASSQEGGGPKTQY
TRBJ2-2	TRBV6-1	ASRAGEGTGELF
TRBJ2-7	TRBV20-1	SARGGTSGSYEQY
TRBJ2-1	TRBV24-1	ATSDPGLADNEQF
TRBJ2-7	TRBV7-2	ASSLVAAEGYEQY
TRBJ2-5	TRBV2	ASSDLSREETQY
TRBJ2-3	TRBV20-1	SARDYLAGGGAYTDTQY
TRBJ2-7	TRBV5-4	ASSLEDYEQY
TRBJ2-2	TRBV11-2	ASSPGLAGALNTGELF
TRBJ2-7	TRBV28	ASSLWGTSGSYEQY
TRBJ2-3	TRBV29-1	SVEEWDRSTDTQY
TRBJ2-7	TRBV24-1	ATSLRFTYEQY
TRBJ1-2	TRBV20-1	SARKGNYGYT
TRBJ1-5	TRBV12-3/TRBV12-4	ASRLGTEGQPQH
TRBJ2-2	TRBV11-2	ASSLVSRDFSVRGTGELF
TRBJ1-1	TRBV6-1	ASSPSAVNTEAF
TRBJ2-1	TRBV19	ASSPGTGNHEQF
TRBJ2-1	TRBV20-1	SASETSGRSNEQF
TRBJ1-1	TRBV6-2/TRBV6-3	ASSYETGSAF
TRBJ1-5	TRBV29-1	SGAPDRGCNQPQH
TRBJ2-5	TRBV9	ASSVDSNQETQY
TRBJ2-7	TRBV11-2	ASSSIGTGMEEQY
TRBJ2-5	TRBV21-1	AAGQGLFQETQY
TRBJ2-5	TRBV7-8	ASSLRFIQETQY
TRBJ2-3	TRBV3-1	ASSHRGEGTQY
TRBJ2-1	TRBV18	ASSPRQDNEQF
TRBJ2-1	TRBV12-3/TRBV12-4	ASSQQGAGSNEQF
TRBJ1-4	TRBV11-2	ASSQATAYNEKLF
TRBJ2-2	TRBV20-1	SAGSGKNTGELF
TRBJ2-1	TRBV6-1	ASRAGGLNNEQF
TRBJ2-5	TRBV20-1	SAPLFSETQY
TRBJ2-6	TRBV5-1	ASSLDILGANVLT
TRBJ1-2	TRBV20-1	SARSQSLPNYGYT
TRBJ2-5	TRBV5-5	ASKTGRGGMNLETQY
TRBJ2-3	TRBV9	ASSVAPIGRSDTQY
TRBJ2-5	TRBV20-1	SARDLSGETQY
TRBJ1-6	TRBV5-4	ASSLGAGDNSPLH
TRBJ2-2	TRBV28	ASSGRVPRDTGELF
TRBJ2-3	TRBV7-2	ASSLEIGTQY
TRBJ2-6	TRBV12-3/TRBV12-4	ASSFGGTSGANVLT
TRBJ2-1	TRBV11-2	AVPGTEYNEQF
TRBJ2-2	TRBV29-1	SARTSGRAGGELF
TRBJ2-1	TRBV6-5	ASSYSSGSYNEQF
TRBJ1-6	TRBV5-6	ASSAPAGDNSPLH
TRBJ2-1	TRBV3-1	ASSLGTSAGAEQF
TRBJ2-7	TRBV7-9	ASSLPNLGIYEQY
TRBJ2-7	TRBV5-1	ASSFNRDSARYEQY
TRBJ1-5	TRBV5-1	ASSVGDRGNQPQH
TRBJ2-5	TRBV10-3	AISEDRLAGQETQY
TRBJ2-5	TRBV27	ASSLSVSGVETQY
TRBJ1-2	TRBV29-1	SVQQGFYGYT
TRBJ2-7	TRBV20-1	SAGDRVNEQY
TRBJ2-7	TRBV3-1	ASSHEGRGYEQY
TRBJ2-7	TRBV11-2	ASSFWRGPDEQY